Each of the 14 T cell receptor beta chains below was sequenced from the same sample in a study of blood T cell repertoires in COVID-19. The protocol was immunoSEQ multiplex PCR, while the TCRdb copy is restricted to in-frame clones and leaves out a portion. This sample carries about 190,000 clones, more than 85% of them seen once, and the ten largest clones take about 1.1%. The specimen was peripheral blood. These receptors came from a young man with acute or convalescent COVID-19.

The chain links TRBV19 to TRBJ1-6, with 8 positions matching TRBD1. Germline V gene lookup returns CDR1 LNHDA and CDR2 SQIVND (reference sequence). J was trimmed by 9 bases and V by 4 bases; bases with no gene match: 8. The CDR3 loop spans 15 amino acids. CDR3 DNA: TGTGCCAGTAGTACCGGACAGGGATTTCCTTCACCCCTCCACTTT. This codes for CASSTGQGFPSPLHF.

This chain links TRBV11-2 with TRBJ2-3; 12 nucleotides match TRBD2. J gave up 2 bases and V 0 bases, and 12 bases lay outside the gene matches. This CDR3 has 20 amino acids. Germline V gene lookup returns CDR1 SGHAT and CDR2 FQNNGV. The chain's CDR3 is CASSLEASGRVRGATDTQYF. The CDR3 DNA reads as TGTGCCAGCAGCTTAGAGGCTAGCGGGAGGGTGAGGGGTGCCACAGATACGCAGTATTTT. Using reference TRBV11-2 and TRBJ2-3 for the parts outside the CDR3, the full variable domain is EAGVAQSPRYKIIEKRQSVAFWCNPISGHATLYWYQQILGQGPKLLIQFQNNGVVDDSQLPKDRFSAERLKGVDSTLKIQPAKLEDSAVYLCASSLEASGRVRGATDTQYFGPGTRLTVL.

This clone occurred a few times. V gene TRBV9 combines with J gene TRBJ1-1; unclear D gene. The CDR3 spans 13 residues. CDR1 SGDLS and CDR2 YYNGEE come from the germline V gene. V was trimmed by 0 bases and J by 3 bases, leaving 6 bases between them. CDR3 bases: TGTGCCAGCAGCGTAGTTCCGGACACTGAAGCTTTCTTT. Amino acid sequence: CASSVVPDTEAFF.

The rearrangement links TRBV5-6 to TRBJ2-1; 9 nucleotides align to TRBD2. J lost 8 bases, V lost 2 bases, and 11 bases had no gene match. The CDR3 is 16 amino acids. Germline V gene data show CDR1 as SGHDT and CDR2 as YYEEEE. This CDR3 is CASSFIRTSAGYEQFF. Here the CDR3 DNA reads TGTGCCAGCAGCTTTATACGGACTAGCGCGGGTTATGAGCAGTTCTTC.

The CDR3 sequence: CSAALAGGAWEQYF. CDR3 DNA sequence: TGCAGCGCCGCACTAGCGGGAGGAGCATGGGAGCAGTACTTC. The chain carries TRBV29-1 and TRBJ2-7, with 12 bases lining up with TRBD2. This CDR3 comprises 14 residues. The trim removed 7 bases at V and 7 bases at J, leaving 11 bases unmatched. Germline V gene lookup returns CDR1 SQVTM and CDR2 ANQGSEA.

J is TRBJ1-2 and V is TRBV27; D call uncertain. Germline-derived CDR1 and CDR2 are MNHEY and SMNVEV (reference sequence). V lost 5 bases, J lost 3 bases, and 10 bases lay in between. The length of the CDR3 is 13 residues. CDR3 bases: TGTGCCAGCAGTCGACAATCCGACTATGGCTACACCTTC. Translated, it gives CASSRQSDYGYTF.

The V and J genes are TRBV12-3 or TRBV12-4 and TRBJ1-1; perhaps TRBD1 as D (5 bases). The CDR3 has 13 residues. V was pared by 5 bases and J by 1 base, with 8 bases between. For the CDR3, the DNA is TGTGCCAGCAGTATCGACAGGAACACTGAAGCTTTCTTT. The encoded protein is CASSIDRNTEAFF.

The CDR3 protein is CASRSARAGFNTEAFF. DNA of the CDR3: TGTGCCAGCAGGTCGGCCAGGGCGGGATTTAACACTGAAGCTTTCTTT. The chain combines TRBV2 with TRBJ1-1, with D possibly being TRBD1 (5 bases). Per the germline V gene, CDR1 is SNHLY and CDR2 is FYNNEI. The CDR3 is made up of 16 amino acids. Trimming removed 6 bases from V and 2 bases from J, with 19 bases in between.

This chain joins TRBV27 and TRBJ1-5; tentatively, D is TRBD1 (5 bases). There are 19 residues in the CDR3. V lost 1 base and J lost 5, with 24 bases in between. Germline assignment: CDR1 MNHEY and CDR2 SMNVEV (reference sequence). DNA for the CDR3: TGTGCCAGCAGTTTATGGGGGGTTTTGGGCGGCGCCCTTGATCAGCCCCAGCATTTT. This gives the protein CASSLWGVLGGALDQPQHF.

V gene TRBV10-3 combines with J gene TRBJ1-1, with TRBD1 matching over 7 bases. Trimming cost V 5 bases and J 1 base; bases outside gene matches: 4. Germline values: CDR1 ENHRY, CDR2 SYGVKD. The CDR3 sequence is 14 residues long. CDR3 sequence: CAISLQGSNTEAFF. CDR3 bases: TGTGCCATCAGTTTACAGGGGTCGAACACTGAAGCTTTCTTT.

This rearrangement joins TRBV5-1 to TRBJ2-3; TRBD2 matches at 11 bases. Germline values: CDR1 SGHRS, CDR2 YFSETQ. The junction had 10 bases not matched to a gene; V was cut back by 4 bases and J by 6 bases. The length of the CDR3 is 16 residues. The CDR3 spells CASSLGLAGGYDTQYF. In DNA, the CDR3 is TGCGCCAGCAGCCTGGGCTTAGCGGGAGGGTACGATACGCAGTATTTT.

This chain uses TRBV2 with TRBJ2-1; the D is unclear. The CDR3 totals 13 residues. V was cut by 6 bases and J by 0 bases, with 6 bases left in between. The V gene's germline CDR1 is SNHLY and CDR2 FYNNEI. The CDR3 here is CASRVASYNEQFF. CDR3 DNA sequence: TGTGCCAGCAGGGTAGCCTCCTACAATGAGCAGTTCTTC.

This clone was observed a few times. The chain employs TRBV28 and TRBJ2-1; possible D gene TRBD2, 5 bases. The CDR3 contains 16 residues. Between the trimmed V and J ends, which lost 4 bases and 5 bases, there was a span of 18 bases. Germline V CDR1 and CDR2: MDHEN, SYDVKM. The chain's CDR3 is CASSSPRLRENNEQFF. CDR3 DNA sequence: TGTGCCAGCAGTTCTCCGAGACTGAGGGAGAACAATGAGCAGTTCTTC. The full variable domain, completed using reference TRBV28 and TRBJ2-1, is DVKVTQSSRYLVKRTGEKVFLECVQDMDHENMFWYRQDPGLGLRLIYFSYDVKMKEKGDIPEGYSVSREKKERFSLILESASTNQTSMYLCASSSPRLRENNEQFFGPGTRLTVL.

This CDR3 reads CASSELGGDSPLHF. CDR3 bases: TGCGCCAGCAGTGAGTTAGGGGGTGATTCACCCCTCCACTTT. V gene TRBV10-2 combines with J gene TRBJ1-6; D perhaps matches TRBD1 (6 bases). CDR1 and CDR2 (germline): WSHSY, SAAADI. V dropped 1 base and J dropped 8 bases, with 9 bases sitting between them. The CDR3 consists of 14 residues.